The clone carrying this T cell receptor beta chain showed up many times. These data originate in a study of regulatory T cells in long-lasting Graves disease. V dropped 4 bases and J dropped 6 bases, with 15 bases sitting between them. Germline V gene sequence: CDR1 SGHTA, CDR2 FQGNSA. The CDR3 has 14 residues. The time point here: newly diagnosed GD, antithyroid drugs for less than 3 months. Construction of the TCR library relied on RNA isolated from PBMCs. Sequencing libraries for TCR beta were prepared with iRepertoire HTBI primers and Arm-PCR of CDR3 regions. TCRdb passed the multiplex PCR reads through MiXCR, listing each CDR3 protein once. The sample holds roughly 500,000 distinct CDR3 sequences, around 12% seen once. Another study also made use of these data, one on T cells in Graves' hyperthyroidism and ophthalmopathy.

This sample comprised peripheral blood mononuclear cells (PBMCs), obtained at new diagnosis, from a patient treated with antithyroid drugs. This receptor was identified in a woman in her twenties or thirties with Graves disease. The chain combines TRBV7-2 with TRBJ1-2; unclear D gene. CDR3 DNA: TGTGCCAGCAGCTCTTACACGTTTCTGCATGGCTACACCTTC. Encoded protein: CASSSYTFLHGYTF.